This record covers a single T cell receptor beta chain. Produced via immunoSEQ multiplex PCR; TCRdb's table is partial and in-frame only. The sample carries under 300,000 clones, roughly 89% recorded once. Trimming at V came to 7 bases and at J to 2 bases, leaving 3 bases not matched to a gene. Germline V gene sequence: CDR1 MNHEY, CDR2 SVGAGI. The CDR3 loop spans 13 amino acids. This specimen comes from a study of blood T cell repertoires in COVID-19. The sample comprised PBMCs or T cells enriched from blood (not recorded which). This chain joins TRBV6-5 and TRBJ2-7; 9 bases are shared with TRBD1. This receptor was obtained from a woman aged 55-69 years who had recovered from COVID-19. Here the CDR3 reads CASTWTGAYEQYF. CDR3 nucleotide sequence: TGTGCCAGCACCTGGACAGGGGCCTACGAGCAGTACTTC.